The 32 T cell receptor beta chains in this list originate from one sample, sequenced in a study of T-cell reconstitution after alpha-beta-depleted transplantation in children. Unique molecular identifiers featured in how the TCRbeta library was prepared. MiXCR was run by TCRdb on the PCR reads, yielding one entry per CDR3 protein. The table records about 410,000 distinct CDR3 sequences, just over 20% of them present only once. The sequencing here drew on PBMCs from the stem cell graft donor, taken from the stem cell graft. The receptors here all came from a human donor who donated a stem cell graft to a child with acute myeloid leukemia.

J is TRBJ2-7 and V is TRBV19; D may be TRBD1 (6 bases). The CDR3 sequence is 14 residues long. CDR1 is LNHDA, CDR2 SQIVND, per germline (reference sequence). The ends were cut back, 6 bases at V and 4 bases at J, with 16 bases in the middle. In DNA form, the CDR3 reads TGTGCCAGTAGCCCACAGGGCAAGACTTACGAGCAGTACTTC. This encodes CASSPQGKTYEQYF.

In its sample, this clonotype was seen many times. The J gene is TRBJ2-3, the V gene TRBV20-1; TRBD2 matches at 8 bases. Trimming cost V 3 bases and J 0 bases; bases outside gene matches: 5. CDR1 is DFQATT, CDR2 SNEGSKA, per germline (reference sequence). The CDR3 is 15 amino acids. The CDR3 sequence: CSASGIAGSTDTQYF. The CDR3 DNA sequence: TGCAGTGCTAGTGGGATAGCGGGGAGCACAGATACGCAGTATTTT.

The chain joins TRBV5-1 to TRBJ2-7; 7 bases align to TRBD2. CDR3 size: 14 residues. In germline, CDR1 is SGHRS, CDR2 YFSETQ. Germline trimming cut 2 bases from V and 4 bases from J; bases unmatched to any gene: 6. The CDR3 reads CASSFGGSGYEQYF. The DNA of the CDR3 is TGCGCCAGCAGCTTTGGCGGGAGCGGATACGAGCAGTACTTC.

The CDR3 DNA sequence: TGTGCCAGCAGGGCTCCCCTAGCGGTTCCCTACGAGCAGTACTTC. This sequence encodes CASRAPLAVPYEQYF. The chain uses TRBV5-5 and TRBJ2-7, with TRBD2 identical over 7 bases. V shed 5 bases, J shed 2 bases, and the junction held 10 bases outside the gene matches. The V gene's germline CDR1 is SGHKS and CDR2 YYEKEE (reference sequence). There are 15 residues in the CDR3.

The V gene is TRBV20-1, the J gene TRBJ1-2; tentative D call: TRBD1 (5 bases). The germline V gene encodes CDR1 DFQATT and CDR2 SNEGSKA (reference sequence). The CDR3 sequence is 13 residues long. Trimming took off 0 bases at V and 1 base at J, with 6 bases between the two ends. CDR3 sequence (DNA): TGCAGTGCTAGAGATGACAGTAACTATGGCTACACCTTC. The encoded protein is CSARDDSNYGYTF.

This clonotype has a count of ten or more. This chain connects TRBV24-1 to TRBJ1-5, with TRBD1 as a possible D gene (6 bases). The ends were cut back, 10 bases at V and 1 base at J, with 10 bases in the middle. The CDR3 consists of 13 residues. CDR1 is KGHDR, CDR2 SFDVKD, per germline. DNA for the CDR3: TGTGCCACTGCCGGGACAAGCAATCAGCCCCAGCATTTT. Protein: CATAGTSNQPQHF.

The rearrangement links TRBV10-3 to TRBJ2-7; 12 bases align to TRBD2. The germline V gene encodes CDR1 ENHRY and CDR2 SYGVKD. The CDR3 is made up of 14 amino acids. J was trimmed by 5 bases and V by 9 bases; bases with no gene match: 8. Written as DNA, the CDR3 is TGTGCCATTGCCCGGACTAGCGGGACCGACGAGCAGTACTTC. Its translation is CAIARTSGTDEQYF.

The CDR3 loop is CASSLSSGRALGELFF. The CDR3 bases are TGCGCCAGCAGCTTGTCTAGCGGGAGGGCCCTCGGGGAGCTGTTTTTT. The chain links TRBV5-1 to TRBJ2-2; 12 bases are shared with TRBD2. In germline, CDR1 is SGHRS, CDR2 YFSETQ. Trimming took 1 base from V and 7 from J; bases not matched to a gene: 5. The CDR3 is made up of 16 amino acids.

The chain links TRBV6-2 or TRBV6-3 to TRBJ2-3; the D is unclear. The germline V gene encodes CDR1 MNHEY and CDR2 SVGEGT. V gave up 8 bases and J gave up 0 bases, with 15 bases separating them. The CDR3 runs 15 residues. For the CDR3, the DNA is TGTGCCAGCGCTCCCCTGGGGTCTAGCACAGATACGCAGTATTTT. It encodes CASAPLGSSTDTQYF.

This clonotype was seen at least ten times. The chain is built from TRBV20-1 and TRBJ2-1; unclear D gene. CDR1 is DFQATT, CDR2 SNEGSKA, per germline (reference sequence). CDR3 length equals 14 residues. The V end was cut by 0 bases, the J end by 5 bases, with 11 bases between. CDR3 residues: CSARDSQENNEQFF. The DNA for the CDR3 is TGCAGTGCTAGAGATAGTCAGGAAAACAATGAGCAGTTCTTC.

The V gene is TRBV15, the J gene TRBJ2-3; TRBD1 is a possible D gene (6 bases). The CDR3 totals 14 residues. Trimming took 3 bases from V and 4 from J, leaving 11 bases between them. The germline CDR1 and CDR2 sequences are LNHNV and YYDKDF (reference sequence). CDR3 nucleotide sequence: TGTGCCACCAGCAGGGGAACAGGGTCAGATACGCAGTATTTT. Translating gives CATSRGTGSDTQYF. The full variable domain, with the rest looked up from reference TRBV15 and TRBJ2-3, is DAMVIQNPRYQVTQFGKPVTLSCSQTLNHNVMYWYQQKSSQAPKLLFHYYDKDFNNEADTPDNFQSRRPNTSFCFLDIRSPGLGDTAMYLCATSRGTGSDTQYFGPGTRLTVL.

The rearrangement links TRBV7-8 to TRBJ2-1; D remains ambiguous. The CDR3 spans 16 residues. Germline values: CDR1 SGHVS, CDR2 FQNEAQ. The ends were cut back, 5 bases at V and 4 bases at J, with 18 bases in the middle. The CDR3 sequence: CASSPHWHSSYNEQFF. CDR3 bases: TGTGCCAGCAGCCCCCATTGGCACTCCTCTTACAATGAGCAGTTCTTC.

This clonotype was observed many times. V is TRBV20-1 and J is TRBJ2-7; 8 bases map to TRBD2. Looked up from germline, CDR1 is DFQATT and CDR2 is SNEGSKA (reference sequence). The trim removed 2 bases at V and 3 bases at J, leaving 3 bases unmatched. The CDR3 loop spans 13 amino acids. The CDR3 coding sequence is TGCAGTGCTAGATGGGCGGGGGGCTACGAGCAGTACTTC. This gives the protein CSARWAGGYEQYF.

This clonotype was counted a few times. V gene TRBV5-1 combines with J gene TRBJ2-2, with D maybe TRBD1 (6 bases). The CDR3 runs to 15 residues. The V gene's germline CDR1 is SGHRS and CDR2 YFSETQ. Trimming stripped 0 bases from V and 3 bases from J, with 9 bases between. The CDR3 DNA sequence: TGCGCCAGCAGCTTGGCCCCAGGGGACACCGGGGAGCTGTTTTTT. Residues: CASSLAPGDTGELFF.

The chain couples TRBV4-1 to TRBJ1-1; a possible D gene is TRBD1 (6 bases). The CDR3 sequence is 14 residues long. V lost 4 bases and J lost 1, with 10 bases in between. The V gene's germline CDR1 is MGHRA and CDR2 YSYEKL. DNA of the CDR3: TGCGCCAGCAGCCGAACAGGGACGAACACTGAAGCTTTCTTT. It translates to CASSRTGTNTEAFF.

The chain couples TRBV20-1 to TRBJ1-2; D is unclear. The V end was cut by 2 bases, the J end by 8 bases, with 12 bases between. This CDR3 has 12 amino acids. Per the germline V gene, CDR1 is DFQATT and CDR2 is SNEGSKA (reference sequence). The CDR3 spells CSARPGRRGYTF. The CDR3 bases are TGCAGTGCTAGACCAGGAAGGAGGGGCTACACCTTC.

This clonotype was seen more than once but under ten times. V gene TRBV7-6 combines with J gene TRBJ2-7; 11 bases align to TRBD2. The V gene end was trimmed by 5 bases and the J gene end by 5 bases; junction bases not matched to a gene: 8. Germline V lookup: CDR1 SGHVS, CDR2 FNYEAQ. CDR3 length: 15 residues. CDR3 loop: CASSQSIAGGDEQYF. In DNA, the CDR3 is TGTGCCAGCAGCCAAAGCATAGCGGGAGGGGACGAGCAGTACTTC.

V and J are TRBV12-3 or TRBV12-4 and TRBJ2-3; D is perhaps TRBD2 (6 bases). The CDR3 covers 16 residues. V gave up 3 bases and J gave up 5 bases, with 18 bases separating them. The CDR3 nucleotides read TGTGCCAGCAGTTTCTCAGTGCCGGGAGTTGGAGATACGCAGTATTTT. Protein: CASSFSVPGVGDTQYF.

The chain couples TRBV6-2 or TRBV6-3 to TRBJ1-4, with 7 nucleotides matching TRBD1. Germline assignment: CDR1 MNHEY and CDR2 SVGEGT. The CDR3 loop spans 15 amino acids. V lost 4 bases and J lost 3; bases outside the gene matches: 5. The CDR3 region is CASSLSGQSNEKLFF. The CDR3 nucleotides read TGTGCCAGCAGTTTGTCGGGACAGTCTAATGAAAAACTGTTTTTT.

V and J are TRBV4-3 and TRBJ1-1; TRBD1 matches at 8 bases. The V gene end was trimmed by 0 bases and the J gene end by 7 bases; junction bases not matched to a gene: 7. The CDR3 spans 15 residues. The germline V gene encodes CDR1 LGHNA and CDR2 YSLEER. The CDR3 coding sequence is TGCGCCAGCAGCCAAGATGGGACAGGCCTACGTGAAGCTTTCTTT. Amino acids: CASSQDGTGLREAFF.

A few counts support this clonotype. The gene calls are TRBV5-6 and TRBJ2-2; D is ambiguous. This CDR3 comprises 12 residues. CDR1 SGHDT and CDR2 YYEEEE come from the germline V gene. The ends were cut back, 1 base at V and 8 bases at J, with 6 bases in the middle. CDR3 bases: TGTGCCAGCAGCTTGAGTCGTGGGGAGCTGTTTTTT. This codes for CASSLSRGELFF.

This clonotype was found many times. The V call is TRBV12-3 or TRBV12-4, the J call TRBJ2-1; D is unresolved. Trimming pared 3 bases from V and 0 bases from J, leaving 12 bases between. The CDR3 is 16 residues long. The CDR3 loop is CASSFFRAFSYNEQFF. CDR3 bases: TGTGCCAGCAGTTTTTTCCGGGCCTTCTCCTACAATGAGCAGTTCTTC.

V gene TRBV2 combines with J gene TRBJ2-7, with D possibly TRBD2 on 6 matching bases. The CDR3 totals 14 residues. V gave up 2 bases and J gave up 7 bases, with 15 bases separating them. Germline V CDR1 and CDR2: SNHLY, FYNNEI. The CDR3 nucleotides are TGTGCCAGCAGTGAATTACGGGAGTTGAGGGAGCAGTACTTC. Its protein is CASSELRELREQYF.

This clonotype was found a few times. This chain uses TRBV6-2 or TRBV6-3 with TRBJ2-1; TRBD1 is a possible D gene (5 bases). Germline V gene data show CDR1 as MNHEY and CDR2 as SVGEGT. The CDR3 consists of 15 residues. Trimming removed 6 bases from V and 8 bases from J, with 20 bases in between. Written as DNA, the CDR3 is TGTGCCAGCAGGAAGGGATTAGGGGTTTGGGATGAGCAGTTCTTC. This gives the protein CASRKGLGVWDEQFF.

This clonotype showed up just a few times. The rearrangement uses TRBV12-3 or TRBV12-4 and TRBJ1-4; D uncertain. The CDR3 sequence is 15 residues long. V gave up 6 bases and J gave up 1 base, with 12 bases separating them. CDR3 protein: CASRAGRVTNEKLFF. In DNA form, the CDR3 reads TGTGCCAGCAGGGCTGGGAGGGTAACTAATGAAAAACTGTTTTTT.

The chain couples TRBV12-3 or TRBV12-4 to TRBJ1-1; 7 nucleotides line up with TRBD1. V dropped 3 bases and J dropped 1; count of bases not matched to a gene: 8. The CDR3 contains 16 residues. The CDR3 sequence is CASSFPGRDRNTEAFF. The CDR3 nucleotides read TGTGCCAGCAGTTTCCCCGGCCGGGACAGGAACACTGAAGCTTTCTTT.

This clonotype was observed a handful of times. The chain links TRBV5-1 to TRBJ2-5; D call uncertain. The CDR3 contains 10 residues. Germline CDR1 reads SGHRS; CDR2 reads YFSETQ. Deletions cut 6 bases from V and 5 bases from J, with 5 bases between. Here the CDR3 reads CASIEETQYF. CDR3 in DNA: TGCGCCAGCATCGAGGAGACCCAGTACTTC. Complete variable domain (other parts from reference TRBV5-1 and TRBJ2-5): KAGVTQTPRYLIKTRGQQVTLSCSPISGHRSVSWYQQTPGQGLQFLFEYFSETQRNKGNFPGRFSGRQFSNSRSEMNVSTLELGDSALYLCASIEETQYFGPGTRLLVL.

Written as DNA, the CDR3 is TGTGCCAGCACCCCCCTGACGGGAGGCTACAATGAGCAGTTCTTC. It encodes CASTPLTGGYNEQFF. The V gene is TRBV12-3 or TRBV12-4, the J gene TRBJ2-1; 7 nucleotides align to TRBD2. V lost 7 bases, J lost 3 bases, and 9 bases stayed unmatched. The CDR3 is made up of 15 amino acids.

The chain combines TRBV12-3 or TRBV12-4 with TRBJ2-1; D could derive from TRBD1 or TRBD2 (7 bases each). V shed 7 bases and J shed 4 bases, with 14 bases lying between them. The CDR3 covers 14 residues. The CDR3 spells CASIPGGGYNEQFF. The CDR3 nucleotides are TGTGCCAGCATTCCAGGGGGAGGGTACAATGAGCAGTTCTTC.

The genes are TRBV24-1 and TRBJ2-7; TRBD2 aligns across 7 bases. Germline CDR1 reads KGHDR; CDR2 reads SFDVKD. This CDR3 comprises 13 residues. The trim removed 10 bases at V and 6 bases at J, leaving 11 bases unmatched. The CDR3 nucleotides are TGTGCCACGTCAGGCGGGGGATCGATCGAGCAGTACTTC. Encoded protein: CATSGGGSIEQYF.

The chain uses TRBV7-3 and TRBJ2-2, with TRBD1 identical over 9 bases. The J segment lost 1 base and the V segment lost 4 bases, leaving 4 bases of the junction unmatched. Per germline, CDR1 SGHTA and CDR2 FQGTGA. The CDR3 consists of 16 residues. CDR3 residues: CASSYDRGRNTGELFF. CDR3 coding DNA: TGTGCCAGCAGCTACGACAGGGGGAGGAACACCGGGGAGCTGTTTTTT.

This clonotype was recorded a few times. This rearrangement joins TRBV28 to TRBJ2-1; 12 nucleotides agree with TRBD2. The CDR3 runs 17 residues. Germline values: CDR1 MDHEN, CDR2 SYDVKM. Trimming took 3 bases from V and 4 from J; bases not matched to a gene: 7. In DNA, the CDR3 is TGTGCCAGCAGTTTTTGGCTAGCGGGAGGGTCTTACAATGAGCAGTTCTTC. Its translation: CASSFWLAGGSYNEQFF. Combining the CDR3 with reference TRBV28 and TRBJ2-1 gives the whole variable domain DVKVTQSSRYLVKRTGEKVFLECVQDMDHENMFWYRQDPGLGLRLIYFSYDVKMKEKGDIPEGYSVSREKKERFSLILESASTNQTSMYLCASSFWLAGGSYNEQFFGPGTRLTVL.